This T cell receptor (beta chain) was found in a study of cytomegalovirus exposure and HLA in healthy donors. The study ran its PCR with 60 Vbeta and 13 Jbeta primers. The table came from immunoSEQ multiplex PCR; TCRdb's copy has only in-frame clones and leaves some out. The sample includes around 88,000 clones. The CDR3 consists of 13 residues. Trimming left V 0 bases short and J 7 bases short, with 9 bases between. CDR1 and CDR2 from the germline V gene are SGHDN and FVKESK. Findings and limits, study-wide: Association with HLA alleles at 0.05 false discovery rate was found for 16,951 TCR beta sequences in a later analysis. A missense DCLRE1C variant was associated with V- and J-gene trimming of TCR beta chains in a later analysis, and an independent cohort replicated the association. Most of the TCR beta V segments (in an earlier analysis) were productive either about 87% or about 30% of the time. Reports described diagnosis of cytomegalovirus status by the classifier as highly specific and sensitive.

Remarks on this clone: What it recognizes is unknown.

This receptor was obtained from a girl aged 5-17 years in good health and CMV-seropositive. The sample taken for sequencing was PBMCs. This sequence joins TRBV14 and TRBJ1-1; D is undetermined. The CDR3 coding sequence is TGTGCCAGCAGCCAAGATTGGGAGGGTGAAGCTTTCTTT. Translating it yields CASSQDWEGEAFF.